The 19 T cell receptor beta chains listed next were all sequenced from one sample in a study of healthy donors' naive CD4 and CD8 T cells. TCR libraries were built from approximately 0.45 ug of total RNA by linear amplification. TCRdb reprocessed the reads with MiXCR, giving one entry per CDR3 protein. This sample has 150,000 to 200,000 distinct CDR3 sequences, with under 85% found just once. Sequenced input: naive CD4+ and CD8+ T cells sorted from blood, pooled from several donors. The receptor set was obtained from a pool of human donors in good health; the sample pools cells from several healthy donors.

V gene TRBV19 combines with J gene TRBJ2-4, with D possibly TRBD2 on 5 matching bases. Trimming removed 7 bases at V and 0 bases at J, with 13 bases between. Germline loops: CDR1 LNHDA, CDR2 SQIVND (reference sequence). CDR3 size: 15 residues. The CDR3 nucleotides are TGTGCCAGTACGGGTAGCGCAATAGCCAAAAACATTCAGTACTTC. This encodes CASTGSAIAKNIQYF.

The chain employs TRBV29-1 and TRBJ2-3; no reliable D call. V dropped 4 bases and J dropped 2 bases, with 7 bases sitting between them. The CDR3 covers 12 residues. Looked up from germline, CDR1 is SQVTM and CDR2 is ANQGSEA. The CDR3 reads CSVGRNTDTQYF. CDR3 DNA: TGCAGCGTTGGACGGAACACAGATACGCAGTATTTT.

The chain employs TRBV20-1 and TRBJ2-1; 10 bases are a match to TRBD2. CDR1 and CDR2 from the germline V gene are DFQATT and SNEGSKA (reference sequence). Trimming removed 5 bases from V and 2 bases from J; junction bases left unmatched: 3. This CDR3 has 14 amino acids. CDR3 amino acids: CSAEGTSAYNEQFF. CDR3 coding DNA: TGCAGTGCTGAGGGGACTAGCGCCTACAATGAGCAGTTCTTC.

The chain joins TRBV27 to TRBJ2-3; D remains ambiguous. There are 14 residues in the CDR3. Germline V gene lookup returns CDR1 MNHEY and CDR2 SMNVEV (reference sequence). V lost 0 bases to trimming and J lost 1 base, with 5 bases between them. The CDR3 coding sequence is TGTGCCAGCAGTTTATCTGGGGGCACAGATACGCAGTATTTT. Translated, it gives CASSLSGGTDTQYF.

The chain couples TRBV29-1 to TRBJ2-1; D is ambiguous. The CDR3 has 16 residues. Trimming took 2 bases from V and 0 from J, leaving 14 bases between them. Germline CDR1 reads SQVTM; CDR2 reads ANQGSEA. CDR3 sequence: CSVEPIAISSYNEQFF. CDR3 nucleotide sequence: TGCAGCGTTGAACCTATTGCTATAAGCTCCTACAATGAGCAGTTCTTC.

J is TRBJ1-6 and V is TRBV12-5; D is unresolved. V lost 1 base and J lost 8, with 3 bases in between. Germline V gene lookup returns CDR1 LGHNT and CDR2 FRNRAP. The CDR3 covers 12 residues. CDR3 region: CASGLGHSPLHF. CDR3 nucleotide sequence: TGTGCTAGTGGTTTGGGCCATTCACCCCTCCACTTT. Full variable domain (missing parts from reference TRBV12-5 and TRBJ1-6): DARVTQTPRHKVTEMGQEVTMRCQPILGHNTVFWYRQTMMQGLELLAYFRNRAPLDDSGMPKDRFSAEMPDATLATLKIQPSEPRDSAVYFCASGLGHSPLHFGNGTRLTVT.

The chain is built from TRBV24-1 and TRBJ2-3; 8 nucleotides agree with TRBD1. This CDR3 has 17 residues. Trimming at V came to 3 bases and at J to 0 bases, leaving 7 bases not matched to a gene. Germline V gene lookup returns CDR1 KGHDR and CDR2 SFDVKD. This CDR3 reads CATSDPQGARSTDTQYF. The DNA for the CDR3 is TGTGCCACCAGTGATCCGCAGGGGGCTCGAAGCACAGATACGCAGTATTTT.

The chain combines TRBV6-2 or TRBV6-3 with TRBJ1-2; 8 bases fit TRBD1. Losses at the gene ends were 0 bases for V and 4 bases for J; bases not matched to a gene: 4. Germline CDR1 MNHEY, CDR2 SVGEGT. The CDR3 length is 15 residues. As DNA, the CDR3 is TGTGCCAGCAGTTACTCGACAGGGGAAGTCTATGGCTACACCTTC. It codes for CASSYSTGEVYGYTF.

V is TRBV29-1 and J is TRBJ2-7; 8 bases align to TRBD1. Germline trimming cut 4 bases from V and 6 bases from J; bases unmatched to any gene: 8. Germline V lookup: CDR1 SQVTM, CDR2 ANQGSEA. The CDR3 is made up of 13 amino acids. This chain's CDR3 is CSVVPGGLVEQYF. In nucleotides, the CDR3 is TGCAGCGTTGTTCCAGGGGGCCTGGTCGAGCAGTACTTC.

The chain uses TRBV29-1 and TRBJ2-3, with 8 bases identical to TRBD2. Germline loops: CDR1 SQVTM, CDR2 ANQGSEA. The CDR3 extends over 16 amino acids. Trimming removed 3 bases from V and 2 bases from J; junction bases left unmatched: 10. CDR3 in DNA: TGCAGCGTTGACGGGGGACTAGTGGGACCCACAGATACGCAGTATTTT. This sequence encodes CSVDGGLVGPTDTQYF.

This chain links TRBV5-6 with TRBJ2-5; 9 positions match TRBD1. Germline-derived CDR1 and CDR2 are SGHDT and YYEEEE. With 1 base clipped from V and 4 bases from J, the junction kept 5 bases outside the gene matches. The CDR3 extends over 15 amino acids. DNA of the CDR3: TGTGCCAGCAGCTTGAGACAGGGGGGACGAGAGACCCAGTACTTC. This translates into CASSLRQGGRETQYF.

The chain has TRBV29-1 and TRBJ1-1; D might be TRBD1 (5 bases). The germline V gene encodes CDR1 SQVTM and CDR2 ANQGSEA. The CDR3 runs to 13 residues. The germline V and J ends were trimmed by 4 bases and 3 bases, with 12 bases remaining between them. The CDR3 loop reads CSVVRGWDTEAFF. CDR3 coding DNA: TGCAGCGTTGTACGGGGCTGGGACACTGAAGCTTTCTTT.

DNA of the CDR3: TGTGCCAGTAGCCATAAATTCGCGGATACGCAGTATTTT. Residues: CASSHKFADTQYF. This chain links TRBV19 with TRBJ2-3; the D is unclear. Germline values: CDR1 LNHDA, CDR2 SQIVND (reference sequence). This CDR3 is 13 amino acids long. The ends were cut back, 6 bases at V and 6 bases at J, with 13 bases in the middle.

This clonotype was picked up a small number of times. This sequence joins TRBV6-6 and TRBJ1-2, with a tentative D call TRBD1 (6 bases). CDR3 length: 15 residues. CDR1 is MNHNY and CDR2 is SVGAGI in the germline V gene (reference sequence). The V gene lost 2 bases and the J gene lost 5 bases, with 15 bases spanning the gap. CDR3 DNA sequence: TGTGCCAGCAGTTACCCGGACAGCCCCTATTATGGCTACACCTTC. Protein product: CASSYPDSPYYGYTF.

This clonotype came up a few times. The chain recombines TRBV27 with TRBJ2-1, with D possibly matching TRBD1 (6 bases). The ends were cut back, 3 bases at V and 7 bases at J, with 13 bases in the middle. This CDR3 comprises 14 residues. Germline lookup yields CDR1 MNHEY and CDR2 SMNVEV (reference sequence). The CDR3 region is CASSLGASLNEQFF. CDR3 DNA: TGTGCCAGCAGTTTGGGGGCTTCACTGAATGAGCAGTTCTTC.

The chain uses TRBV13 and TRBJ2-1; TRBD2 aligns across 7 bases. Germline-derived CDR1 and CDR2 are PRHDT and FYEKMQ (reference sequence). V gave up 0 bases and J gave up 7 bases; unmatched junction bases: 3. This CDR3 is built from 14 residues. CDR3 amino acids: CASSLGLAENEQFF. The CDR3 bases are TGTGCCAGCAGCTTAGGGCTAGCGGAGAATGAGCAGTTCTTC.

This chain links TRBV19 with TRBJ1-3; no definite D call. Germline assignment: CDR1 LNHDA and CDR2 SQIVND (reference sequence). The CDR3 is 13 amino acids. Between the trimmed V and J ends, which lost 11 bases and 0 bases, there was a span of 11 bases. The CDR3 sequence is CASSWSSGNTIYF. The DNA of the CDR3 is TGTGCCTCCTCCTGGAGCTCTGGAAACACCATATATTTT. The full variable domain, completed using reference TRBV19 and TRBJ1-3, is DGGITQSPKYLFRKEGQNVTLSCEQNLNHDAMYWYRQDPGQGLRLIYYSQIVNDFQKGDIAEGYSVSREKKESFPLTVTSAQKNPTAFYLCASSWSSGNTIYFGEGSWLTVV.

The chain carries TRBV27 and TRBJ2-7; no clear D. Germline loops: CDR1 MNHEY, CDR2 SMNVEV (reference sequence). This CDR3 comprises 11 residues. V was shortened by 8 bases and J by 2 bases, with 7 bases between the two germline ends. For the CDR3, the DNA is TGTGCCAGCCAAACCCCCTACGAGCAGTACTTC. This codes for CASQTPYEQYF.

This chain connects TRBV20-1 to TRBJ2-5, with D perhaps TRBD1 (6 bases). There are 13 residues in the CDR3. Trimming took off 5 bases at V and 4 bases at J, with 14 bases between the two ends. Germline-derived CDR1 and CDR2 are DFQATT and SNEGSKA (reference sequence). CDR3 sequence (DNA): TGCAGTGCTCCCAGGGGTACAGTAGAGACCCAGTACTTC. The encoded protein is CSAPRGTVETQYF.